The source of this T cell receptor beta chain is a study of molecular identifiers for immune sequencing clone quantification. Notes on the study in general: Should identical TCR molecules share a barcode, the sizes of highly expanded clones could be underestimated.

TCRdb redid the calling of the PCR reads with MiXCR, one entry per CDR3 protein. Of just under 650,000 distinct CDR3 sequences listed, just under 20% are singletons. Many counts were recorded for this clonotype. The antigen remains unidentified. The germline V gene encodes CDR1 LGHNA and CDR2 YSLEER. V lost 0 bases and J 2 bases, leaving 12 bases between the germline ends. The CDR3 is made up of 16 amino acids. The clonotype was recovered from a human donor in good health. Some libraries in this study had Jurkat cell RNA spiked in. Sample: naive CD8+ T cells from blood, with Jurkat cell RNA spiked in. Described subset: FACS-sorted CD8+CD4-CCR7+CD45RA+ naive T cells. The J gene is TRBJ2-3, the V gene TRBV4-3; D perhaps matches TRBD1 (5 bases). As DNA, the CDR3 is TGCGCCAGCAGCCAAGATTGGGGCAGATCCACAGATACGCAGTATTTT. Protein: CASSQDWGRSTDTQYF.